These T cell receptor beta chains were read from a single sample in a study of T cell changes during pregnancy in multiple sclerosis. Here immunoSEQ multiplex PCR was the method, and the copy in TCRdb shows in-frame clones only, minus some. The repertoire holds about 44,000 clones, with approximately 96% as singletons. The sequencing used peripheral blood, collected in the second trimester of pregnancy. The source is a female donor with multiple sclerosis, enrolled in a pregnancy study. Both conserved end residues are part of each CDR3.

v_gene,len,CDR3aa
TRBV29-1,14,CSVTGVENTGELFF
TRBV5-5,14,CASSLVGSSYEQYF
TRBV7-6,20,CASSSPGLAGGPRTGKTQYF
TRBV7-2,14,CASSLDLGRGAQHF
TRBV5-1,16,CVSSRETGGGGETQYF
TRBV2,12,CASSPRVDGYTF
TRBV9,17,CASSVVLTGGGGNEQFF
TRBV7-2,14,CASSFWRGQVAQYF
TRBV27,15,CASSQGQLGNQPQHF
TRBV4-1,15,CASSQGPRVNTEAFF
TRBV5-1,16,CASSIVRGPNTGELFF
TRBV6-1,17,CASSGEGSGSINPKQYF
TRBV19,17,CASSIEGGRLSTDTQYF
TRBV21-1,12,CASLRDNYEQYF
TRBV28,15,CASSPRQGRTDTQYF
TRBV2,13,CASRVELPGGYTF
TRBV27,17,CASSWGSSGRFGDTQYF
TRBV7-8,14,CASSFRDRVDEQYF
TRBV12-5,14,CASGPGTGIHEAFF
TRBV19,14,CASKRGTSYNEQFF